Each of the 5 T cell receptor beta chains below was sequenced from the same sample in a study of T-cell memory formation after mild COVID-19. TCRdb called the 5' RACE reads again in MiXCR, with one record for every CDR3 protein. This table holds 150,000 to 200,000 distinct CDR3 sequences, roughly 11% found once. The specimen was PBMCs or a T cell subset sorted from them (not recorded which). The receptors stem from a man aged 18-30 years who had mild COVID-19 (a few samples of this study predate the infection). Cell type and time point are not known.

The rearrangement joins TRBV6-6 to TRBJ2-5; D is perhaps TRBD2 (7 bases). CDR1 MNHNY and CDR2 SVGAGI come from the germline V gene (reference sequence). This CDR3 is built from 13 residues. V was cut by 10 bases and J by 1 base, with 13 bases left in between. The CDR3 sequence: CATRRGLQETQYF. In nucleotides, the CDR3 is TGTGCCACTAGGCGGGGGCTCCAAGAGACCCAGTACTTC.

This clonotype was seen a handful of times. The chain has TRBV7-2 and TRBJ2-7; 9 bases are shared with TRBD1. The CDR3 extends over 15 amino acids. CDR1 is SGHTA, CDR2 FQGNSA, per germline. This CDR3 is CASSLAGTGMYEQYV. In nucleotides, the CDR3 is TGTGCCAGCAGTTTAGCCGGGACAGGGATGTACGAGCAGTACGTC.

The chain joins TRBV12-3 or TRBV12-4 to TRBJ2-5; a weak D match, TRBD1 (6 bases). The CDR3 has 14 amino acids. Between the trimmed V and J ends, which lost 6 bases and 4 bases, there was a span of 15 bases. The DNA for the CDR3 is TGTGCCAGCAGGTTACAGGGAGACGGAGAGACCCAGTACTTC. The encoded protein is CASRLQGDGETQYF.

V and J are TRBV7-2 and TRBJ2-3; possible D gene TRBD2, 5 bases. Trimming shortened V by 3 bases and J by 5 bases, and 15 bases separated the two germline ends. The CDR3 is 15 residues long. Germline CDR1 is SGHTA and CDR2 is FQGNSA. CDR3 DNA: TGTGCCAGCAGCTTCAGCGGACCGCCTGGAGATACGCAGTATTTT. Its translation is CASSFSGPPGDTQYF.

The rearrangement uses TRBV7-2 and TRBJ1-3; TRBD1 matches 10 bases. Looked up from germline, CDR1 is SGHTA and CDR2 is FQGNSA. V lost 3 bases and J lost 2; bases outside the gene matches: 1. This CDR3 has 15 amino acids. As DNA, the CDR3 is TGTGCCAGCAGCTTGGACAGGGGGGCTGGAAACACCATATATTTT. Translating gives CASSLDRGAGNTIYF.